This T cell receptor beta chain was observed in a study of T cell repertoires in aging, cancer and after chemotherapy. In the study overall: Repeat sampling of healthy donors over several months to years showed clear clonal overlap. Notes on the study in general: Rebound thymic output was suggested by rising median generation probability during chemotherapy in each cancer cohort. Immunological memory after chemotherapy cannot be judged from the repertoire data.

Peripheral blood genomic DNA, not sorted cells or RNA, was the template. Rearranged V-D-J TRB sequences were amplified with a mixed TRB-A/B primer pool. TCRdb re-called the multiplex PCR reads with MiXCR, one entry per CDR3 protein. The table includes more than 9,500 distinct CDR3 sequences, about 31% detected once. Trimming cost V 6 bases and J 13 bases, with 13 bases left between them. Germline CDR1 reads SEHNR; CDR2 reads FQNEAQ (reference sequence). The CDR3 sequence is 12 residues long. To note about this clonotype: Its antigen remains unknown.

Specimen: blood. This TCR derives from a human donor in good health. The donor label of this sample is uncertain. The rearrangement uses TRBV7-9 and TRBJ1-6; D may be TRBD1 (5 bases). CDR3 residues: CASSWDGVPLHF. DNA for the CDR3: TGTGCCAGCAGTTGGGACGGGGTTCCCCTCCACTTT.